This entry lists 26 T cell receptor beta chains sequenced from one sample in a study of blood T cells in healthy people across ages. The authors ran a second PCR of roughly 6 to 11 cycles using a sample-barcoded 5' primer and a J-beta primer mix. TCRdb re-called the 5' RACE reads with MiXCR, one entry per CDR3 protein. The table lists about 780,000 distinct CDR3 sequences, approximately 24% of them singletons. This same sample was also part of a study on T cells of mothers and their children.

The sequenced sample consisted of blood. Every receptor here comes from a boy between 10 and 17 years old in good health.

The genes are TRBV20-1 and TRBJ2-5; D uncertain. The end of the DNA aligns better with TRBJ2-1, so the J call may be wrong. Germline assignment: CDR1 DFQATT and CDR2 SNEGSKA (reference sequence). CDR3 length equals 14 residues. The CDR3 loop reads CSASFQRIGIEQFF. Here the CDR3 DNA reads TGCAGTGCTAGTTTCCAGCGAATAGGGATTGAGCAGTTCTTC.

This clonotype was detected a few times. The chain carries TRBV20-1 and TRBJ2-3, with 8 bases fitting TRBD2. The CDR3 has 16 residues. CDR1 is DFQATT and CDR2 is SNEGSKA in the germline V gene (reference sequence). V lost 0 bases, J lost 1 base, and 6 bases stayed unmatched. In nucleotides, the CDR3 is TGCAGTGCTAGAGATTTCGAACTAGCGGGCACAGATACGCAGTATTTT. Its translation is CSARDFELAGTDTQYF.

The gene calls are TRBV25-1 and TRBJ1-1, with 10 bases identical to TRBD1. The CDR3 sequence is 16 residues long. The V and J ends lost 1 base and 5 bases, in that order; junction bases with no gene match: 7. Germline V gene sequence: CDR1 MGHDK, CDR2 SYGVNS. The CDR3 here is CASSELGDRGRTEAFF. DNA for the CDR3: TGTGCCAGCAGTGAATTAGGTGACAGGGGGCGTACTGAAGCTTTCTTT.

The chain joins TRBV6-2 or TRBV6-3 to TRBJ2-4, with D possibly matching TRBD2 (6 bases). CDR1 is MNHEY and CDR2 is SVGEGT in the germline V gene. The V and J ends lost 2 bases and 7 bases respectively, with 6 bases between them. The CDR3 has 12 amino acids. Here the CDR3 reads CASSYAGNIQYF. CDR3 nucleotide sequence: TGTGCCAGCAGTTACGCGGGGAACATTCAGTACTTC.

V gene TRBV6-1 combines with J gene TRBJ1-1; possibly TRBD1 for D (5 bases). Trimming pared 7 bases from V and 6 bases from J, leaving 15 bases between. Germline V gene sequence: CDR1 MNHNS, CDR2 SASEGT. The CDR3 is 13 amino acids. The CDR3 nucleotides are TGTGCCAGCACCCAGATCGGGGGTGCTGAAGCTTTCTTT. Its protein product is CASTQIGGAEAFF.

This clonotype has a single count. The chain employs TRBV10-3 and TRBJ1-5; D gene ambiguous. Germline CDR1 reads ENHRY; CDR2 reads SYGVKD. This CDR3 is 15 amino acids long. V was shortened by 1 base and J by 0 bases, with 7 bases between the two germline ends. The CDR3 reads CAISEYGDSNQPQHF. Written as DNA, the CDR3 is TGTGCCATCAGTGAGTATGGTGATAGCAATCAGCCCCAGCATTTT.

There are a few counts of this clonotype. The CDR3 loop reads CASMGTTSSYNSPLHF. The CDR3 bases are TGTGCCAGCATGGGAACGACCAGCTCCTATAATTCACCCCTCCACTTT. J is TRBJ1-6 and V is TRBV3-1; D gene unclear. CDR1 and CDR2 (germline): LGHDT, YNNKEL (reference sequence). The CDR3 is 16 amino acids. Trimming shortened V by 7 bases and J by 0 bases, and 13 bases separated the two germline ends.

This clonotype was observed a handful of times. CDR3 in DNA: TGCAGCGTTCGACCTCGGGACAGGGTGCAGGAAGAGACCCAGTACTTC. Its protein is CSVRPRDRVQEETQYF. The chain links TRBV29-1 to TRBJ2-5; 9 bases map to TRBD1. The J segment lost 3 bases and the V segment lost 5 bases, leaving 13 bases of the junction unmatched. The CDR3 contains 16 residues. The germline gives CDR1 SQVTM, CDR2 ANQGSEA.

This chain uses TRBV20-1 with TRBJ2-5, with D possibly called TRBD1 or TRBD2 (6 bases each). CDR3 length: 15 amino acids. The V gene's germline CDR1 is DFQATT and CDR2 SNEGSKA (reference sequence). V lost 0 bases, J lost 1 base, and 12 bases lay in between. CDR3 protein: CSAREFGGRQETQYF. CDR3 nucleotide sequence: TGCAGTGCTAGAGAGTTCGGGGGCCGCCAAGAGACCCAGTACTTC.

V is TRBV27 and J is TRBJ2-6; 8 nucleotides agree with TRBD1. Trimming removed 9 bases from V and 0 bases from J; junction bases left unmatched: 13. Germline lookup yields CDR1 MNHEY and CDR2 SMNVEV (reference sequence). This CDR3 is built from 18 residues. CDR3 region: CASRSGQGGDSGANVLTF. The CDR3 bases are TGTGCCAGTAGATCCGGACAGGGTGGAGACTCTGGGGCCAACGTCCTGACTTTC.

CDR3 protein: CSALDEGSYGYTF. The CDR3 nucleotides read TGCAGTGCCCTAGATGAGGGTAGCTACGGCTACACCTTC. The chain has TRBV20-1 and TRBJ1-2; the D is unclear. Trimming cost V 6 bases and J 8 bases, with 19 bases left between them. From germline, CDR1 is DFQATT and CDR2 SNEGSKA (reference sequence). The CDR3 loop spans 13 amino acids.

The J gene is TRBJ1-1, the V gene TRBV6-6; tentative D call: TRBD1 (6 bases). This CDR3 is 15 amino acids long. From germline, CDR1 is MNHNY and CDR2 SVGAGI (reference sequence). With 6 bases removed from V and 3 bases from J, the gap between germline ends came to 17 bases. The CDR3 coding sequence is TGTGCCAGCAGGCCCCCCGGACAGCTCCACACTGAAGCTTTCTTT. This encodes CASRPPGQLHTEAFF.

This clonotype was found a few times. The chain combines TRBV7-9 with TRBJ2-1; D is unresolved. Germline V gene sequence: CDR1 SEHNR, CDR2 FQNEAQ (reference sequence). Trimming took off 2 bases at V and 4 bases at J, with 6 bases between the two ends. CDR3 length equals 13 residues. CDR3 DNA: TGTGCCAGCAGCTTACCTAGATACAATGAGCAGTTCTTC. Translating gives CASSLPRYNEQFF.

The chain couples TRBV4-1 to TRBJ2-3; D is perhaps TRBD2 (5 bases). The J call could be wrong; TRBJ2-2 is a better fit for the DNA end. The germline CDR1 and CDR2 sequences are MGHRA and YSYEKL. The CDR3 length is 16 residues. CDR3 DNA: TGCGCCAGCAGACTCGAGACGCTGGCGGACTCCGGGGAGCTGTTTTTT. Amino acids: CASRLETLADSGELFF.

In nucleotides, the CDR3 is TGTGCCAGCAGAGGCTTAGAAGGTTGGAATACGCAGTATTTT. This codes for CASRGLEGWNTQYF. This chain uses TRBV11-1 with TRBJ2-3, with unresolved D. The CDR3 sequence is 14 residues long. The germline CDR1 and CDR2 sequences are SGHAT and FQDESV (reference sequence). V shed 6 bases and J shed 7 bases, with 17 bases lying between them.

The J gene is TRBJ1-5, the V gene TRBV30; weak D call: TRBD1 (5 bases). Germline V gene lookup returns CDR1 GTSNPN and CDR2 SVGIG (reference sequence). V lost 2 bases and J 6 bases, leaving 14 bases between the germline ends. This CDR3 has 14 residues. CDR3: CAWSSGGATQPQHF. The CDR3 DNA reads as TGTGCCTGGAGTTCAGGAGGGGCGACTCAGCCCCAGCATTTT.

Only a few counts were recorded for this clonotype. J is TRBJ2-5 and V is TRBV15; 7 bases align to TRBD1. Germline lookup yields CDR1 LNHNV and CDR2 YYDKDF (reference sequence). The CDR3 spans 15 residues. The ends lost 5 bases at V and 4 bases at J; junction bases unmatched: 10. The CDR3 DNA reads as TGTGCCACCAGCTCCCCAGTGAGGGGGCGAGAGACCCAGTACTTC. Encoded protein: CATSSPVRGRETQYF.

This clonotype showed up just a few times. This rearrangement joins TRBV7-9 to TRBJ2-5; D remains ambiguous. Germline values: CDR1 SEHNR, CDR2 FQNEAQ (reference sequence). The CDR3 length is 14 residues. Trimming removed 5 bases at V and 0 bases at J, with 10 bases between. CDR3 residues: CASSPTVNQETQYF. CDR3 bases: TGTGCCAGCAGCCCTACGGTGAACCAAGAGACCCAGTACTTC.

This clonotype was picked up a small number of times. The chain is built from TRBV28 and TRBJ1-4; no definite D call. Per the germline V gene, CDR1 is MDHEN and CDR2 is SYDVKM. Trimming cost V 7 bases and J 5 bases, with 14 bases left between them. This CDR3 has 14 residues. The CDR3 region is CASTNGGWNEKLFF. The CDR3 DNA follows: TGTGCCAGCACCAATGGAGGGTGGAATGAAAAACTGTTTTTT.

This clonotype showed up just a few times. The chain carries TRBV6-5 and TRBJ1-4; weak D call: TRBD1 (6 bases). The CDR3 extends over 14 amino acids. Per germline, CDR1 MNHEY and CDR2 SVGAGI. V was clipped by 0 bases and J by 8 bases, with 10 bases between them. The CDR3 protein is CASSYSTGGEKLFF. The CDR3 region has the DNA TGTGCCAGCAGTTACTCGACCGGGGGCGAAAAACTGTTTTTT.

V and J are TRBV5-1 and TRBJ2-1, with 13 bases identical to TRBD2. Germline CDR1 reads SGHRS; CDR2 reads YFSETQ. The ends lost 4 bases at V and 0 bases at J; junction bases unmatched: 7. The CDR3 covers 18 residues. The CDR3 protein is CASSRTSGGSSSYNEQFF. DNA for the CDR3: TGCGCCAGCAGCCGGACTAGCGGGGGCTCTAGCTCCTACAATGAGCAGTTCTTC.

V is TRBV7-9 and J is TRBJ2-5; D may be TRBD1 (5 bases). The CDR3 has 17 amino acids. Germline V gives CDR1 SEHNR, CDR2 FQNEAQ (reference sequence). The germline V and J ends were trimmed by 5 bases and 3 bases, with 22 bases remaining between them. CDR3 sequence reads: CASSALRTLTVEETQYF. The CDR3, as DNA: TGTGCCAGCAGCGCCCTACGGACACTCACAGTGGAAGAGACCCAGTACTTC.

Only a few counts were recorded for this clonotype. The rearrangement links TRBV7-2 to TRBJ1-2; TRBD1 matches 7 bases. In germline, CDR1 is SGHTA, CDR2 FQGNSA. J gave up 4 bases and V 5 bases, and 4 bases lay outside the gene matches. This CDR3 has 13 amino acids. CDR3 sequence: CASSRRGTYGYTF. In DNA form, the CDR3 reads TGTGCCAGCAGCCGCAGGGGGACCTATGGCTACACCTTC. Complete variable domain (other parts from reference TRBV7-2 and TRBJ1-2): GAGVSQSPSNKVTEKGKDVELRCDPISGHTALYWYRQSLGQGLEFLIYFQGNSAPDKSGLPSDRFSAERTGGSVSTLTIQRTQQEDSAVYLCASSRRGTYGYTFGSGTRLTVV.

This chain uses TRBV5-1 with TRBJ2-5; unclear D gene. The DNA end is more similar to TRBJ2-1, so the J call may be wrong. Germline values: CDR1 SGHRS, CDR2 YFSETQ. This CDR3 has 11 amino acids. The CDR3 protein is CASSLSVEQFF. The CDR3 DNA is TGCGCCAGCAGCTTGAGTGTGGAGCAGTTCTTC.

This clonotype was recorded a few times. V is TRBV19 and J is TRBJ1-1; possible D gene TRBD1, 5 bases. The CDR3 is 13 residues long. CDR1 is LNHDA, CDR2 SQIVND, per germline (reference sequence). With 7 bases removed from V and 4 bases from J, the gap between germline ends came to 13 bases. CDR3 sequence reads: CASMGTFGTEAFF. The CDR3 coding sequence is TGTGCCAGTATGGGGACGTTCGGCACTGAAGCTTTCTTT. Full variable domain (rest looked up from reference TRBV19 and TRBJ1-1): DGGITQSPKYLFRKEGQNVTLSCEQNLNHDAMYWYRQDPGQGLRLIYYSQIVNDFQKGDIAEGYSVSREKKESFPLTVTSAQKNPTAFYLCASMGTFGTEAFFGQGTRLTVV.

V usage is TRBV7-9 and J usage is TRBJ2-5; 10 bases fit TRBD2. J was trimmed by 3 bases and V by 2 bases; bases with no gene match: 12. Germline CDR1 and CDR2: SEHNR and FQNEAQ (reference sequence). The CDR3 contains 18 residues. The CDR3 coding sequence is TGTGCCAGCAGCTTAAGGCCCAGGCCGCTAGCGGGGGAAGAGACCCAGTACTTC. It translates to CASSLRPRPLAGEETQYF.